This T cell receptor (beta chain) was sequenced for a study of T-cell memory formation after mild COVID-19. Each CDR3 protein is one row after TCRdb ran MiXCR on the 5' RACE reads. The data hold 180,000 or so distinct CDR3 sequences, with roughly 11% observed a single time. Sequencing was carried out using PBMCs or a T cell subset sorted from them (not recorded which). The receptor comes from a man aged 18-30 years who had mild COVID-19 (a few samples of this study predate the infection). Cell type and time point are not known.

The CDR3 coding sequence is TGTGCCAGCAGCCAAGGACAGGGGGAGGGCTACACCTTC. Its protein is CASSQGQGEGYTF. The chain recombines TRBV12-3 or TRBV12-4 with TRBJ1-2; 10 bases match TRBD1. J was trimmed by 8 bases and V by 6 bases; bases with no gene match: 6. The CDR3 loop spans 13 amino acids.